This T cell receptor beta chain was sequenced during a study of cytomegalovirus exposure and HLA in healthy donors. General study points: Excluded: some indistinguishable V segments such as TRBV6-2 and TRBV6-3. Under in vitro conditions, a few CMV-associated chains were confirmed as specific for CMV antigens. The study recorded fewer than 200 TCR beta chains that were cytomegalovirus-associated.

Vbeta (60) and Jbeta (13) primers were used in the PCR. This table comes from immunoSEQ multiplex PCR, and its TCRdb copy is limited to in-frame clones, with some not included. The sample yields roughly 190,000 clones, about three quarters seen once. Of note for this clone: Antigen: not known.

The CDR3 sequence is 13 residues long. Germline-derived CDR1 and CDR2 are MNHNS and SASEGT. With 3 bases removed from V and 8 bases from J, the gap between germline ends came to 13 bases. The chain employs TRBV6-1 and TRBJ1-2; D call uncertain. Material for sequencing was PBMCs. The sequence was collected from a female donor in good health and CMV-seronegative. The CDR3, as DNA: TGTGCCAGCAGTGATTTGGGCAGGAAGGGCTACACCTTC. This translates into CASSDLGRKGYTF.